This T cell receptor beta chain was sequenced in a study of blood T cell repertoires in COVID-19. Study at large: Researchers got acute and convalescent COVID-19 samples from the United States, Italy and Spain. In each case, the material was cDNA or gDNA derived from T cells, B-cell-depleted T cells, or PBMCs.

Authors' data handling: Reference gene primer amplification gave estimated nucleated cell counts. The data were produced by immunoSEQ multiplex PCR, yet TCRdb's version contains in-frame clones alone and is incomplete. V and J calls and clone size are as listed in that table; D and trimming were resolved from the DNA. The sample has about 30,000 clones, around 85% seen once. Germline CDR1 reads GTSNPN; CDR2 reads SVGIG (reference sequence). V dropped 1 base and J dropped 8 bases, with 18 bases sitting between them. The CDR3 runs to 16 residues. Enrolment of Seattle patients took place during active infection, and they were followed longitudinally.

Specimen: peripheral blood. The TCR comes from a man aged 65 to 79 with COVID-19, enrolled during active disease. The rearrangement uses TRBV30 and TRBJ1-6, with D possibly being TRBD1 (6 bases). CDR3 loop: CAWSEVGQGRDSPLHF. The CDR3 coding sequence is TGTGCCTGGAGTGAGGTGGGGCAGGGGAGGGATTCACCCCTCCACTTT.